Sequencing of this T cell receptor beta chain was carried out in a study of T cells expressing NK-cell markers. Study context: Beta-chain profiling covered CD3+CD56+NKG2C+, CD3+CD56+NKG2C- and CD3+CD56-NKG2C+ sorted subsets. The authors sequenced eight donors, of whom seven were HCMV-seropositive and one was seronegative.

A remark on this clonotype: Its antigen is not known.

This CDR3 region has 15 residues. The study, taken as a whole, reports: It was still unclear whether expanded NKG2C+ T cell clones were HCMV specific. Several of the donors carried dominant NKG2C+ clonotypes that took up roughly 1.0-8% of their CD8+ T cells.

TCRdb re-analyzed the 5' RACE reads; it lists each CDR3 protein once, without DNA. The sample's table shows 250,000 or so distinct CDR3 sequences. The chain links TRBV12-3 or TRBV12-4 to TRBJ1-5. The sample comprised blood T cells: a sorted CD56 or NKG2C T cell subset, CD4+ or CD8+ T cells, or bulk PBMC T cells (not recorded which). This sequence originates from a woman between 18 and 69 years old in good health. The CDR3 loop is CASSFSRREAQPQHF.